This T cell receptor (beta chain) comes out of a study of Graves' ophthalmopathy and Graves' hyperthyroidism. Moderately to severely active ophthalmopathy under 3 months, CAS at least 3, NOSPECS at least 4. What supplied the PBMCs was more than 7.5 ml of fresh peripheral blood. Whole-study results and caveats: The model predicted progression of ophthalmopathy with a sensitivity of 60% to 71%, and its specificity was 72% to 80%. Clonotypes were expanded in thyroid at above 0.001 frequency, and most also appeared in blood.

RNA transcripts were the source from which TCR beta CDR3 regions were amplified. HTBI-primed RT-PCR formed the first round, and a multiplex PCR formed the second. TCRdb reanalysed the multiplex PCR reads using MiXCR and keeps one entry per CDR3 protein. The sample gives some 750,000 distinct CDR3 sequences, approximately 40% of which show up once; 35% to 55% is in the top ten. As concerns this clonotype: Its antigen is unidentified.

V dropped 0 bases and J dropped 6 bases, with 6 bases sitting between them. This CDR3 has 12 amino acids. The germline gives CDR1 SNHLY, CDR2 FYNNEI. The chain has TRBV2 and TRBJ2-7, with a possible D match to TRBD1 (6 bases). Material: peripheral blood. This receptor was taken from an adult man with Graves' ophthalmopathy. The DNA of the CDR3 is TGTGCCAGCAGTGAAGCAGGGGGCGAGCAGTACTTC. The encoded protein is CASSEAGGEQYF.